This passage covers 5 T cell receptor beta chains from one sample sequenced in a study of T cells in Graves' hyperthyroidism and ophthalmopathy. What was amplified from RNA transcripts were TCR beta CDR3 regions. Primed by the HTBI set, a first-round RT-PCR was run on the TCR CDR3. TCRdb reprocessed the multiplex PCR reads with MiXCR, giving one entry per CDR3 protein. The sample lists 400,000 or so distinct CDR3 sequences, over 12% occurring once. Sequencing used blood. These receptor sequences come from a woman aged 55-70 years with Graves' ophthalmopathy.

This clonotype has more than one count but fewer than ten. This rearrangement joins TRBV14 to TRBJ2-7; 7 bases agree with TRBD1. This CDR3 spans 15 amino acids. The V gene's germline CDR1 is SGHDN and CDR2 FVKESK. The V gene end was trimmed by 2 bases and the J gene end by 4 bases; junction bases not matched to a gene: 8. CDR3 sequence: CASSQTGAVHYEQYF. Written as DNA, the CDR3 is TGTGCCAGCAGCCAAACAGGGGCCGTTCATTACGAGCAGTACTTC.

The genes are TRBV12-3 or TRBV12-4 and TRBJ2-3; TRBD2 aligns across 10 bases. The CDR3 loop spans 14 amino acids. V shed 6 bases and J 2 bases; nucleotides not matched to a gene: 2. CDR3 sequence: CASRLAGITDTQYF. DNA of the CDR3: TGTGCCAGCAGACTAGCGGGAATCACAGATACGCAGTATTTT.

In its sample, this clonotype was seen a few times. The chain is built from TRBV5-1 and TRBJ2-2; the D gene is possibly TRBD1 (6 bases). Looked up from germline, CDR1 is SGHRS and CDR2 is YFSETQ. The CDR3 covers 17 residues. The ends were cut back, 0 bases at V and 3 bases at J, with 15 bases in the middle. CDR3 protein: CASSLGPGVGDTGELFF. The CDR3 DNA follows: TGCGCCAGCAGCTTGGGCCCAGGGGTAGGGGACACCGGGGAGCTGTTTTTT. Using reference TRBV5-1 and TRBJ2-2 for the parts outside the CDR3, the full variable domain is KAGVTQTPRYLIKTRGQQVTLSCSPISGHRSVSWYQQTPGQGLQFLFEYFSETQRNKGNFPGRFSGRQFSNSRSEMNVSTLELGDSALYLCASSLGPGVGDTGELFFGEGSRLTVL.

This clonotype was seen a few times. The chain has TRBV9 and TRBJ2-3; 10 nucleotides match TRBD2. CDR3 length: 15 residues. Germline V CDR1 and CDR2: SGDLS, YYNGEE. Unmatched junction bases numbered 5, after V lost 1 base and J lost 6 bases. CDR3 residues: CASSVSSGSPDTQYF. The CDR3 nucleotides read TGTGCCAGCAGCGTATCTAGCGGGAGTCCGGATACGCAGTATTTT. The full variable domain, with the rest looked up from reference TRBV9 and TRBJ2-3, is DSGVTQTPKHLITATGQRVTLRCSPRSGDLSVYWYQQSLDQGLQFLIQYYNGEERAKGNILERFSAQQFPDLHSELNLSSLELGDSALYFCASSVSSGSPDTQYFGPGTRLTVL.

In its sample, this clonotype was seen a few times. This chain uses TRBV15 with TRBJ2-2, with 13 bases fitting TRBD2. V shed 5 bases, J shed 3 bases, and the junction held 6 bases outside the gene matches. Germline V gene lookup returns CDR1 LNHNV and CDR2 YYDKDF (reference sequence). The CDR3 extends over 17 amino acids. The CDR3 DNA is TGTGCCACCAGCCGAATGGGACTAGCGGGGTACACCGGGGAGCTGTTTTTT. This sequence encodes CATSRMGLAGYTGELFF.